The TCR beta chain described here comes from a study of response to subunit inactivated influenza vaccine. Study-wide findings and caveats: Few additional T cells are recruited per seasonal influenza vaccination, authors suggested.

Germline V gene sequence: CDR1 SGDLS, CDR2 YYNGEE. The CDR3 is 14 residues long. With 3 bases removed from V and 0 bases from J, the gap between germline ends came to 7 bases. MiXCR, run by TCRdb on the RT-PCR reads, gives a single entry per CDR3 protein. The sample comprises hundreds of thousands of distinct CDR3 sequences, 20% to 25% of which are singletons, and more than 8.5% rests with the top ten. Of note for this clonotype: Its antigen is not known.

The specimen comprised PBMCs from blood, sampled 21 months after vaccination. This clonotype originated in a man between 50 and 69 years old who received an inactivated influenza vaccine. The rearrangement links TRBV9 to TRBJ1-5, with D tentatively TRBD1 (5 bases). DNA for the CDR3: TGTGCCAGCAGCGCGACAGCTAGCAATCAGCCCCAGCATTTT. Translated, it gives CASSATASNQPQHF.